These 23 T cell receptor beta chains were all obtained from the same sample, sequenced in a study of control samples from healthy donors and cancer patients. Data came from immunoSEQ multiplex PCR; TCRdb stores just in-frame clones and leaves some out. The sample holds 200,000 or so clones, over 90% seen once. The sample consisted of blood. These receptors were obtained from a man aged 50-59 years in good health.

This chain joins TRBV3-1 (or the pseudogene TRBV3-2) and TRBJ1-6, with D possibly matching TRBD1 (5 bases). Between the trimmed V and J ends, which lost 1 base and 7 bases, there was a span of 8 bases. The CDR3 contains 14 residues. The germline V gene encodes CDR1 LGHDT and CDR2 YNNKEL (reference sequence). The CDR3 here is CASSQAEGNSPLHF. CDR3 sequence (DNA): TGTGCCAGCAGCCAAGCCGAGGGGAATTCACCCCTCCACTTT.

V and J are TRBV6-1 and TRBJ1-1; TRBD1 is a possible D gene (5 bases). Germline CDR1 is MNHNS and CDR2 is SASEGT. The CDR3 contains 14 residues. The ends were cut back, 2 bases at V and 5 bases at J, with 12 bases in the middle. The CDR3 DNA is TGTGCCAGCAGTGAACTGAGGGGAGAAACTGAAGCTTTCTTT. It yields the protein CASSELRGETEAFF.

The chain is built from TRBV28 and TRBJ1-2; D call uncertain. V shed 5 bases and J shed 7 bases, with 11 bases lying between them. This CDR3 region has 12 residues. Germline V CDR1 and CDR2: MDHEN, SYDVKM. CDR3 amino acids: CASSPRLFGYTF. The DNA for the CDR3 is TGTGCCAGCAGTCCCCGGTTATTTGGCTACACCTTC.

This rearrangement joins TRBV18 to TRBJ1-1; no definite D call. The CDR3 runs to 13 residues. The V and J ends lost 3 bases and 5 bases respectively, with 10 bases between them. Germline CDR1 reads KGHSH; CDR2 reads LQKENI. CDR3 in DNA: TGTGCCAGCTCACCTATAGACTCGACTGAAGCTTTCTTT. This encodes CASSPIDSTEAFF.

This chain uses TRBV6-4 with TRBJ1-3; no definite D call. V lost 5 bases and J 3 bases, leaving 5 bases between the germline ends. CDR3 length: 12 amino acids. Germline lookup yields CDR1 MRHNA and CDR2 SNTAGT. For the CDR3, the DNA is TGTGCCAGCAGTTTCGATGGAAACACCATATATTTT. Translation gives CASSFDGNTIYF.

This clone has only one observation. The rearrangement joins TRBV6-5 to TRBJ2-3, with 8 bases matching TRBD2. This CDR3 is built from 14 residues. The V segment lost 6 bases and the J segment 5 bases; nucleotides outside the gene matches: 7. The germline V gene has CDR1 MNHEY and CDR2 SVGAGI. CDR3 nucleotide sequence: TGTGCCAGCAGGATTAGCGGGGCCTTAGATACGCAGTATTTT. This encodes CASRISGALDTQYF.

This chain connects TRBV30 to TRBJ1-3; D is ambiguous. CDR3 length: 14 amino acids. Deletions cut 0 bases from V and 0 bases from J, with 6 bases between. Germline CDR1 GTSNPN, CDR2 SVGIG (reference sequence). CDR3 residues: CAWSVGSSGNTIYF. The CDR3 DNA reads as TGTGCCTGGAGTGTCGGCAGCTCTGGAAACACCATATATTTT.

The CDR3 sequence: CASSLTRPGDGTGELFF. The CDR3 nucleotides read TGTGCCAGCAGCTTAACTCGGCCAGGGGATGGTACCGGGGAGCTGTTTTTT. The rearrangement links TRBV7-6 to TRBJ2-2; D is perhaps TRBD1 (6 bases). This CDR3 is 17 amino acids long. The V and J ends lost 2 bases and 5 bases respectively, with 18 bases between them. Germline lookup yields CDR1 SGHVS and CDR2 FNYEAQ.

The chain has TRBV19 and TRBJ2-7; D gene unclear. CDR1 and CDR2 from the germline V gene are LNHDA and SQIVND (reference sequence). This CDR3 has 14 amino acids. Trimming stripped 5 bases from V and 9 bases from J, with 20 bases between. The CDR3 nucleotides are TGTGCCAGTAGTCTGAGATCGTGTTGGAAAAGGCAGTACGTC. This translates into CASSLRSCWKRQYV.

This rearrangement joins TRBV29-1 to TRBJ1-4; 12 bases match TRBD1. The CDR3 has 12 amino acids. The V gene end was trimmed by 7 bases and the J gene end by 8 bases; junction bases not matched to a gene: 2. Germline loops: CDR1 SQVTM, CDR2 ANQGSEA. The CDR3 region has the DNA TGCAGCGCCGGGACAGGGGGCGAAAAACTGTTTTTT. It specifies CSAGTGGEKLFF.

This clone has only one observation. The gene calls are TRBV27 and TRBJ1-1; D gene uncertain. Germline CDR1 MNHEY, CDR2 SMNVEV (reference sequence). The germline V and J ends were trimmed by 5 bases and 0 bases, with 16 bases remaining between them. The CDR3 has 16 amino acids. Here the CDR3 reads CASSALVSLMNTEAFF. DNA for the CDR3: TGTGCCAGCAGTGCCCTCGTGTCGCTTATGAACACTGAAGCTTTCTTT.

V is TRBV6-5 and J is TRBJ1-2, with 8 nucleotides matching TRBD1. From germline, CDR1 is MNHEY and CDR2 SVGAGI. This CDR3 contains 13 residues. V was clipped by 2 bases and J by 4 bases; unmatched bases: 0. The CDR3 loop reads CASSYDRGYGYTF. The CDR3 DNA follows: TGTGCCAGCAGTTACGACAGGGGCTATGGCTACACCTTC.

This chain connects TRBV21-1 to TRBJ2-1. TRBV21-1 is a listed pseudogene. The CDR3 is 18 residues long. This CDR3 is CASSKLFGPGGELGEQFF. The CDR3 DNA reads TGTGCCAGCAGCAAATTGTTTGGGCCCGGGGGCGAATTGGGTGAGCAGTTCTTC.

The rearrangement links TRBV25-1 to TRBJ1-5; 7 bases match TRBD1. V dropped 3 bases and J dropped 4; count of bases not matched to a gene: 6. The CDR3 is 15 amino acids. Germline loops: CDR1 MGHDK, CDR2 SYGVNS. The CDR3 DNA reads as TGTGCCAGCAGTGACGACAGGGTGGGGAATCAGCCCCAGCATTTT. Protein: CASSDDRVGNQPQHF.

The chain combines TRBV24-1 with TRBJ1-5; D remains unclear. Germline CDR1 is KGHDR and CDR2 is SFDVKD. Trimming left V 2 bases short and J 4 bases short, with 2 bases between. The length of the CDR3 is 12 residues. Here the CDR3 reads CATSDSNQPQHF. In DNA, the CDR3 is TGTGCCACCAGTGATTCAAATCAGCCCCAGCATTTT.

The chain recombines TRBV19 with TRBJ1-2; TRBD1 is a possible D gene (5 bases). Germline CDR1 LNHDA, CDR2 SQIVND (reference sequence). The germline V and J ends were trimmed by 6 bases and 2 bases, with 10 bases remaining between them. The CDR3 loop spans 13 amino acids. The CDR3 region is CASSLTVNYGYTF. In DNA, the CDR3 is TGTGCCAGTAGCCTGACAGTCAACTATGGCTACACCTTC.

Only one count was recorded for this clone. The genes are TRBV28 and TRBJ1-5; D may be TRBD1 (5 bases). V was pared by 2 bases and J by 3 bases, with 11 bases between. Germline CDR1 is MDHEN and CDR2 is SYDVKM. The CDR3 is 15 residues long. CDR3 amino acids: CASSLRWGVNQPQHF. The CDR3 DNA reads as TGTGCCAGCAGTTTAAGGTGGGGGGTCAATCAGCCCCAGCATTTT.

The V call is TRBV5-4, the J call TRBJ2-5, with D tentatively TRBD1 (6 bases). V was pared by 1 base and J by 4 bases, with 8 bases between. Per the germline V gene, CDR1 is SGHNT and CDR2 is YYREEE (reference sequence). This CDR3 contains 13 residues. Here the CDR3 DNA reads TGTGCCAGCAGCTTGAAGGGGGTAGAGACCCAGTACTTC. It is translated as CASSLKGVETQYF.

V and J are TRBV28 and TRBJ1-5; D gene uncertain. The V end lost 6 bases, the J end lost 7 bases, and 13 bases lay between the germline ends. The CDR3 length is 13 residues. CDR1 and CDR2 from the germline V gene are MDHEN and SYDVKM. CDR3 residues: CASSFERAQPQHF. The CDR3, as DNA: TGTGCCAGCAGCTTCGAGAGGGCCCAGCCCCAGCATTTT.

This chain uses TRBV15 with TRBJ1-6, with D possibly matching TRBD1 (5 bases). The V end lost 0 bases, the J end lost 9 bases, and 12 bases lay between the germline ends. The V gene's germline CDR1 is LNHNV and CDR2 YYDKDF (reference sequence). The CDR3 sequence is 15 residues long. CDR3 nucleotide sequence: TGTGCCACCAGCAGAGACCGTGGGGGGTTTTCACCCCTCCACTTT. Amino acids: CATSRDRGGFSPLHF. The full variable domain, rest sourced from reference TRBV15 and TRBJ1-6, is DAMVIQNPRYQVTQFGKPVTLSCSQTLNHNVMYWYQQKSSQAPKLLFHYYDKDFNNEADTPDNFQSRRPNTSFCFLDIRSPGLGDTAMYLCATSRDRGGFSPLHFGNGTRLTVT.

As to this clone: The sample has other DNA sequences that encode this CDR3 too. The chain couples TRBV9 to TRBJ1-2; D not resolved. With 0 bases removed from V and 4 bases from J, the gap between germline ends came to 22 bases. The CDR3 contains 18 residues. Germline CDR1 is SGDLS and CDR2 is YYNGEE. The CDR3 loop reads CASSVAFRPHRAPYGYTF. CDR3 DNA: TGTGCCAGCAGCGTAGCCTTCAGACCCCACCGTGCCCCCTATGGCTACACCTTC.

V gene TRBV5-5 combines with J gene TRBJ1-2, with D possibly being TRBD1 (5 bases). This CDR3 region has 12 residues. Trimming removed 2 bases from V and 4 bases from J, with 6 bases in between. Germline V gene lookup returns CDR1 SGHKS and CDR2 YYEKEE (reference sequence). CDR3 in amino acids: CASSFDSYGYTF. As DNA, the CDR3 is TGTGCCAGCAGCTTTGACAGCTATGGCTACACCTTC. Full variable domain (missing parts from reference TRBV5-5 and TRBJ1-2): DAGVTQSPTHLIKTRGQQVTLRCSPISGHKSVSWYQQVLGQGPQFIFQYYEKEERGRGNFPDRFSARQFPNYSSELNVNALLLGDSALYLCASSFDSYGYTFGSGTRLTVV.

This sequence joins TRBV6-4 and TRBJ1-6; D unresolved. Germline V gene lookup returns CDR1 MRHNA and CDR2 SNTAGT. The CDR3 has 16 amino acids. With 6 bases removed from V and 8 bases from J, the gap between germline ends came to 20 bases. This CDR3 is CASRENPRAGHSPLHF. The CDR3 DNA follows: TGTGCCAGCAGAGAAAACCCCCGGGCCGGACATTCACCCCTCCACTTT.